This TCR beta chain was found in a study of radiation and T cells in renal cell carcinoma. Regarding time point: blood 4 weeks post-SBRT, at nephrectomy. The treatment here: 15 Gy SBRT to primary tumor, nephrectomy 4 weeks later. Nephrectomy followed 15 Gy stereotactic body radiation by 4 weeks. This renal cell carcinoma was of the clear cell type. Comment on this clone: Its antigen remains unknown.

Clones were sequenced by immunoSEQ multiplex PCR, and TCRdb holds only the in-frame ones, with some missing. The table includes 150,000 to 200,000 clones, roughly nine tenths detected once. Trimming took 6 bases from V and 0 from J; bases not matched to a gene: 7. The CDR3 consists of 16 residues. Germline V gives CDR1 SNHLY, CDR2 FYNNEI. The study, taken as a whole, reports: Baseline intratumoral clonotype presence is unknown without pretreatment biopsies. Top tumor clonotypes rose in blood 2 weeks post-radiation, then contracted.

The source was blood, collected from a patient whose treatment included radiotherapy and nephrectomy. The TCR originated in a woman aged 50 to 60 with renal cell carcinoma. The gene calls are TRBV2 and TRBJ2-1; 8 positions match TRBD1. The CDR3 spells CASSRTGFSSYNEQFF. The CDR3, as DNA: TGTGCCAGCAGCCGGACAGGGTTCAGCTCCTACAATGAGCAGTTCTTC.